This TCR beta chain was identified during a study of human T cells and chemical hapten exposure. Time point given: pre-sensitization, week 0. Treatment given: therapeutic diphenylcyclopropenone sensitization with weekly scalp DPC. Staff drew blood before applying each patch test. This clonotype was seen only a few times. Its cognate antigen is unknown. TCRdb re-analysed the RACE reads in MiXCR, keeping a single row per CDR3 protein. The sample lists about 380,000 distinct CDR3 sequences; more than 4.5% were seen once. Whole-study results and caveats: Expanded TCRs grouped into significantly more large CDR3 similarity clusters than controls produced. Correlating positively with patch test score were the PT1 expanded TCR counts.

The CDR3 loop spans 12 amino acids. Trimming pared 3 bases from V and 6 bases from J, leaving 8 bases between. V is TRBV12-3 or TRBV12-4 and J is TRBJ1-1; D gene unclear. The TCR sequence derives from a woman in her fifties or sixties with alopecia areata. Some clones in this sample may be carry-over from other donors' samples. The specimen was whole blood, collected in connection with sensitization to the hapten diphenylcyclopropenone (DPC). CDR3 nucleotide sequence: TGTGCCAGCAGTTTGAGAGTACCTGAAGCTTTCTTT. Its protein is CASSLRVPEAFF.